The rows below give T cell receptor beta chains drawn from one sample of a study of cytomegalovirus exposure and HLA in healthy donors. Data came from immunoSEQ multiplex PCR; TCRdb stores just in-frame clones and leaves some out. The sample carries approximately 200,000 clones, 75% to 85% recorded once. Specimen: PBMCs. The receptors were gathered from a woman aged 45-65 years in good health and CMV-seronegative. The CDR3 runs from the conserved cysteine through the conserved F or W. D genes are given only for firm matches. Clone size is stated in some rows and not others, as once, few, many or a class when expanded.

clone_size: .; v_call: TRBV2; j_call: TRBJ2-1; d_call: TRBD2; cdr3_nt: TGTGCCAGCAGTGGGGGAGCGGGAGTGGACTACAATGAGCAGTTCTTC; cdr3_aa: CASSGGAGVDYNEQFF
clone_size: .; v_call: TRBV29-1; j_call: TRBJ2-7; d_call: .; cdr3_nt: TGCAGCGTTGAAGTCCAGGGAAAGACGGCCGAGCAGTACTTC; cdr3_aa: CSVEVQGKTAEQYF
clone_size: .; v_call: TRBV5-1; j_call: TRBJ1-3; d_call: .; cdr3_nt: TGCGCCAGCAACGAAGACGGACTCTCTGGAAACACCATATATTTT; cdr3_aa: CASNEDGLSGNTIYF
clone_size: .; v_call: TRBV7-2; j_call: TRBJ2-7; d_call: TRBD2; cdr3_nt: TGTGCCAGCAGCTTAGTCTCCTCTGGCGGGAGCTCCTACGAGCAGTACTTC; cdr3_aa: CASSLVSSGGSSYEQYF
clone_size: .; v_call: TRBV6-6; j_call: TRBJ1-5; d_call: TRBD1; cdr3_nt: TGTGCCAGCAGTTTTCCCCCACAGGGGAGCAATCAGCCCCAGCATTTT; cdr3_aa: CASSFPPQGSNQPQHF
clone_size: .; v_call: TRBV19; j_call: TRBJ2-2; d_call: .; cdr3_nt: TGTGCCAGTGGGGAGGACAGGTTTAACGCCGGGGAGCTGTTTTTT; cdr3_aa: CASGEDRFNAGELFF
clone_size: .; v_call: TRBV5-8; j_call: TRBJ2-3; d_call: .; cdr3_nt: TGTGCCAGCAGCTTGAGGGGAACAGATACGCAGTATTTT; cdr3_aa: CASSLRGTDTQYF
clone_size: few; v_call: TRBV10-3; j_call: TRBJ2-7; d_call: TRBD1; cdr3_nt: TGTGCCATCCTGAGGGACAGGGGGCGAAGGGGCGAGCAGTACTTC; cdr3_aa: CAILRDRGRRGEQYF
clone_size: few; v_call: TRBV28; j_call: TRBJ2-1; d_call: TRBD2; cdr3_nt: TGTGCCATCACGAGGGAGGGTGAGCAGTTCTTC; cdr3_aa: CAITREGEQFF
clone_size: .; v_call: TRBV19; j_call: TRBJ2-2; d_call: TRBD2; cdr3_nt: TGTGCCAGTGCTAAGGGACTAGCGGGCCCCGGGGAGCTGTTTTTT; cdr3_aa: CASAKGLAGPGELFF
clone_size: .; v_call: TRBV27; j_call: TRBJ2-5; d_call: .; cdr3_nt: TGTGCCAGCAGACGATGGGCCCAACTAGGAGAGACCCAGTACTTC; cdr3_aa: CASRRWAQLGETQYF
clone_size: .; v_call: TRBV18; j_call: TRBJ1-5; d_call: .; cdr3_nt: TGTGCCAGCTCTCCCCGTGTCCTAAGCAGCAATCAGCCCCAGCATTTT; cdr3_aa: CASSPRVLSSNQPQHF
clone_size: .; v_call: TRBV28; j_call: TRBJ1-2; d_call: .; cdr3_nt: TGTGCCAGCAGTTTAGAAGGCGGCTATGGCTACACCTTC; cdr3_aa: CASSLEGGYGYTF
clone_size: .; v_call: TRBV10-2; j_call: TRBJ1-3; d_call: .; cdr3_nt: TGCGCCAGCAGCCGCATAGGGGGAGGAAACACCATATATTTT; cdr3_aa: CASSRIGGGNTIYF
clone_size: .; v_call: TRBV13; j_call: TRBJ2-3; d_call: TRBD2; cdr3_nt: TGTGCCAGCAGCTTAGCCGGACTAGCGGGAGGCACAGATACGCAGTATTTT; cdr3_aa: CASSLAGLAGGTDTQYF
clone_size: .; v_call: TRBV12-2; j_call: TRBJ1-5; d_call: .; cdr3_nt: TGTGCAAGTCGCTTAGTAACAGAAAATCAGCCCCAGCATTTT; cdr3_aa: CASRLVTENQPQHF
clone_size: .; v_call: TRBV6-6; j_call: TRBJ2-1; d_call: TRBD2; cdr3_nt: TGTGCCAGCAGTCGTAGCGGGTCGGGCAATGAGCAGTTCTTC; cdr3_aa: CASSRSGSGNEQFF
clone_size: .; v_call: TRBV27; j_call: TRBJ2-2; d_call: .; cdr3_nt: TGTGCCAGCAGTATAGCGTGGGGCGGGGAGCTGTTTTTT; cdr3_aa: CASSIAWGGELFF
clone_size: once; v_call: TRBV27; j_call: TRBJ2-5; d_call: .; cdr3_nt: TGTGCCAGCAGGACCGGGAGAGAGACCCAGTACTTC; cdr3_aa: CASRTGRETQYF
clone_size: .; v_call: TRBV28; j_call: TRBJ1-5; d_call: .; cdr3_nt: TGTGCCAGCAGTTCGCCCGGGGGCAATCAGCCCCAGCATTTT; cdr3_aa: CASSSPGGNQPQHF
clone_size: .; v_call: TRBV19; j_call: TRBJ1-1; d_call: .; cdr3_nt: TGTGCCAGTAGTATGAGTAGCAACACTGAAGCTTTCTTT; cdr3_aa: CASSMSSNTEAFF
clone_size: .; v_call: TRBV4-1; j_call: TRBJ2-1; d_call: TRBD2; cdr3_nt: TGCGCCAGCAGCCGCCGACTAGCGGGCGATGAGCAGTTCTTC; cdr3_aa: CASSRRLAGDEQFF